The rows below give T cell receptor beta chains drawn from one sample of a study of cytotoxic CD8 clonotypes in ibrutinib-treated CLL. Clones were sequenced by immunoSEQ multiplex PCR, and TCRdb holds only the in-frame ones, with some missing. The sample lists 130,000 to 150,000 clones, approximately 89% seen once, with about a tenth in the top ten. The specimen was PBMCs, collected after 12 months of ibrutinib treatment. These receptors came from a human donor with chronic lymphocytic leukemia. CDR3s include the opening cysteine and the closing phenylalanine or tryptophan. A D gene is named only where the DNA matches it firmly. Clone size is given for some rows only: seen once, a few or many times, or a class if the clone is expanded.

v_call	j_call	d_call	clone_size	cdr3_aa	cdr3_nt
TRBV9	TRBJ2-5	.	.	CASSLRTHQETQYF	TGTGCCAGCAGTTTAAGGACCCACCAAGAGACCCAGTACTTC
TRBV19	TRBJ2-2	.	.	CASSPVGGITGELFF	TGTGCCAGTAGTCCCGTCGGGGGAATAACCGGGGAGCTGTTTTTT
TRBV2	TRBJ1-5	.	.	CASTLDRNNQPQHF	TGTGCCAGCACGCTGGACAGAAACAATCAGCCCCAGCATTTT
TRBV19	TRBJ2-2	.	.	CASSIGQATNTGELFF	TGTGCCAGTAGTATAGGACAGGCCACGAACACCGGGGAGCTGTTTTTT
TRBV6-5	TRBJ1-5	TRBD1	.	CASSDRARGQPQHF	TGTGCCAGCAGCGACAGGGCTCGGGGACAGCCCCAGCATTTT
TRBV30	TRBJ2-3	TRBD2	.	CAWRLAGEEDTQYF	TGTGCCTGGCGACTAGCGGGAGAGGAAGATACGCAGTATTTT
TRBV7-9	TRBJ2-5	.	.	CASSSTAVRETQYF	TGTGCCAGCAGCTCTACCGCCGTAAGGGAGACCCAGTACTTC
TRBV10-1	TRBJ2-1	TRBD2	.	CASSGVGTSVPGVYNEQFF	TGCGCCAGCAGTGGTGTCGGGACTAGCGTCCCTGGGGTTTACAATGAGCAGTTCTTC
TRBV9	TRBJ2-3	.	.	CASSVGVGKETQYF	TGTGCCAGCAGCGTAGGAGTGGGGAAGGAGACGCAGTATTTT
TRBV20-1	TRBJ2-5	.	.	CSARPAETQYF	TGCAGTGCTAGGCCCGCAGAGACCCAGTACTTC
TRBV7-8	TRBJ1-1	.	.	CASSLTSVEAFF	TGTGCCAGCAGCTTAACGTCCGTCGAAGCTTTCTTT
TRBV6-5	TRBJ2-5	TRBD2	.	CASSYYGAGLDQYF	TGTGCCAGCAGTTACTACGGAGCGGGGCTTGATCAGTACTTC
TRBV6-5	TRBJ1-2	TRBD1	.	CATGQGPWGYTF	TGTGCCACCGGACAGGGGCCCTGGGGCTACACCTTC
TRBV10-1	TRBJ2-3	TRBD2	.	CASSEPVGLAENSTDTQYF	TGCGCCAGCAGTGAGCCAGTTGGACTAGCGGAGAATAGCACAGATACGCAGTATTTT
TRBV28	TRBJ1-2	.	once	CASSLGTVTWGGYTF	TGTGCCAGCAGTTTAGGGACCGTGACCTGGGGGGGCTACACCTTC
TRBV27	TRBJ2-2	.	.	CASSPLGGGELFF	TGTGCCAGCAGTCCGCTAGGGGGCGGGGAGCTGTTTTTT
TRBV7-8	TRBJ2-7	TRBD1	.	CASSLEGTGAYEQYF	TGTGCCAGCAGCTTAGAGGGGACAGGGGCCTACGAGCAGTACTTC
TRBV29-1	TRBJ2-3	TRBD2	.	CSVEGLAGVTTDTQYF	TGCAGCGTTGAAGGACTAGCGGGAGTCACCACAGATACGCAGTATTTT
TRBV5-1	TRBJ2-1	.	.	CASSLDTYYADYNEQFF	TGCGCCAGCAGCTTGGATACTTACTACGCTGATTACAATGAGCAGTTCTTC
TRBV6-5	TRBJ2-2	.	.	CASSYSGRGTGELFF	TGTGCCAGCAGTTACTCAGGGAGAGGCACCGGGGAGCTGTTTTTT
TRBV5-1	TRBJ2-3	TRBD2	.	CASSLLQGGRASADTQYF	TGCGCCAGCAGCTTGTTGCAGGGCGGGAGGGCCTCCGCAGATACGCAGTATTTT
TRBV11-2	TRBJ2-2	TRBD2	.	CASSLTSGLGGELFF	TGTGCCAGCAGCTTGACTAGCGGACTGGGCGGGGAGCTGTTTTTT
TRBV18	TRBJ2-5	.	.	CASSSATGQETQYF	TGTGCCAGCTCAAGTGCGACAGGCCAAGAGACCCAGTACTTC
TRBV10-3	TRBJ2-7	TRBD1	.	CAISESKGQGGHEQYF	TGTGCCATCAGTGAGTCCAAGGGACAGGGGGGCCACGAGCAGTACTTC
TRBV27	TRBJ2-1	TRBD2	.	CASTPWLSGSNEQFF	TGTGCCAGCACACCCTGGCTTAGCGGGAGTAATGAGCAGTTCTTC
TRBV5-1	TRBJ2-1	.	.	CASSLVLTGGNNEQFF	TGCGCCAGCAGCTTGGTTTTGACAGGAGGCAACAATGAGCAGTTCTTC